This entry lists 7 T cell receptor beta chains sequenced from one sample in a study of cytomegalovirus exposure and HLA in healthy donors. Amplification used 60 Vbeta primers and 13 Jbeta primers. Clones were read by immunoSEQ multiplex PCR, and TCRdb kept only the in-frame ones, dropping some. The sample consists of some 65,000 clones, around 68% of them appearing once. The sequenced sample consisted of PBMCs. The origin of the receptors is a man aged 50 or older in good health and CMV-seropositive.

The rearrangement joins TRBV6-1 to TRBJ2-7; perhaps TRBD1 as D (5 bases). The CDR3 length is 13 residues. Germline-derived CDR1 and CDR2 are MNHNS and SASEGT. Trimming took 4 bases from V and 1 from J, leaving 8 bases between them. The CDR3 nucleotides read TGTGCCAGCAGTGGGACATCGTCCTACGAGCAGTACTTC. As protein: CASSGTSSYEQYF.

The genes are TRBV19 and TRBJ2-7, with a possible D match to TRBD1 (6 bases). The V gene's germline CDR1 is LNHDA and CDR2 SQIVND (reference sequence). CDR3 size: 14 residues. V lost 6 bases and J 2 bases, leaving 14 bases between the germline ends. This CDR3 reads CASSHRDTTYEQYF. The CDR3 DNA follows: TGTGCCAGTAGCCATCGGGACACCACCTACGAGCAGTACTTC.

The chain uses TRBV9 and TRBJ2-1; the match to TRBD2 covers 11 bases. Germline V CDR1 and CDR2: SGDLS, YYNGEE. With V trimmed by 0 bases and J by 9 bases, 5 bases remained unmatched. The CDR3 consists of 15 residues. The CDR3 nucleotides are TGTGCCAGCAGCGTAGCTAGCGGGAGGTCGGGTGAGCAGTTCTTC. Translation: CASSVASGRSGEQFF.

J is TRBJ1-2 and V is TRBV6-5, with TRBD1 matching 7 bases. Germline CDR1 is MNHEY and CDR2 is SVGAGI. The CDR3 loop spans 14 amino acids. After removal of 5 bases from V and 2 bases from J, the junction contained 5 bases not matched to a gene. CDR3: CASSPTGPNYGYTF. CDR3 coding DNA: TGTGCCAGCAGTCCGACAGGGCCAAACTATGGCTACACCTTC.

A remark on this clone: Other DNA sequences in the sample encode the same CDR3. This rearrangement joins TRBV5-4 to TRBJ1-6, with D possibly TRBD1 on 6 matching bases. Germline loops: CDR1 SGHNT, CDR2 YYREEE (reference sequence). The CDR3 totals 12 residues. The V end lost 4 bases, the J end lost 16 bases, and 15 bases lay between the germline ends. CDR3 sequence reads: CASSQEQGPLHF. For the CDR3, the DNA is TGTGCCAGCAGCCAAGAGCAGGGGCCTCTCCACTTT.

There are a few counts of this clone. This chain links TRBV2 with TRBJ2-7, with TRBD1 matching over 8 bases. The CDR3 length is 13 residues. V shed 6 bases, J shed 3 bases, and the junction held 4 bases outside the gene matches. Per the germline V gene, CDR1 is SNHLY and CDR2 is FYNNEI. This CDR3 is CASSADRGYEQYF. CDR3 nucleotides: TGTGCCAGCAGCGCCGACAGGGGCTACGAGCAGTACTTC.

The chain recombines TRBV7-6 with TRBJ2-5, with D perhaps matching TRBD1 (5 bases). Germline CDR1 is SGHVS and CDR2 is FNYEAQ. Trimming took 2 bases from V and 4 from J, leaving 20 bases between them. The length of the CDR3 is 17 residues. The CDR3 DNA reads TGTGCCAGCAGCTTAAAGACGACAGCCCAGAAGGGAGAGACCCAGTACTTC. This gives the protein CASSLKTTAQKGETQYF.